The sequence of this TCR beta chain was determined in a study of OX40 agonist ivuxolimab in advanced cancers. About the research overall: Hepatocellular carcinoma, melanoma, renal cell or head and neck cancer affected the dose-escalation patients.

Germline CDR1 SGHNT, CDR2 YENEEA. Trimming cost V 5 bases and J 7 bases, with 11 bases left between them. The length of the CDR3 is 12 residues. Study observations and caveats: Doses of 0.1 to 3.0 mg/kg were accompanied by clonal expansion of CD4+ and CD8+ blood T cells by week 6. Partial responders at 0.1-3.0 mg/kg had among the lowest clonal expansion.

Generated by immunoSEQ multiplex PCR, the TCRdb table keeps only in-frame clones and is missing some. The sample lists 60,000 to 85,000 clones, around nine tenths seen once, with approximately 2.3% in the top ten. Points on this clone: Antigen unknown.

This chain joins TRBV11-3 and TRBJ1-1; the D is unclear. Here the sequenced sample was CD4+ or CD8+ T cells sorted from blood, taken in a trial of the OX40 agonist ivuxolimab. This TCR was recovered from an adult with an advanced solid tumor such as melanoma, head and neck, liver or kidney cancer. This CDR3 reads CASSVRQGEAFF. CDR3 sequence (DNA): TGTGCCAGCAGCGTCCGTCAAGGTGAAGCTTTCTTT.